The 12 T cell receptor beta chains below come from one sample, sequenced in a study of blood T cell repertoires in COVID-19. Some clones are missing from TCRdb's copy, which holds only in-frame ones; the method was immunoSEQ multiplex PCR. Of roughly 80,000 clones listed, around 90% were seen once; the top ten hold approximately 9.7%. Sequencing was carried out using peripheral blood. The origin of the receptors is a human donor in a cohort sampled during active COVID-19.

V gene TRBV4-1 combines with J gene TRBJ2-7, with 9 bases identical to TRBD1. V lost 0 bases, J lost 1 base, and 10 bases stayed unmatched. The CDR3 is 18 amino acids. Germline-derived CDR1 and CDR2 are MGHRA and YSYEKL. The CDR3 protein is CASSQDPGQGFASYEQYF. Written as DNA, the CDR3 is TGCGCCAGCAGCCAAGATCCGGGACAGGGCTTCGCATCCTACGAGCAGTACTTC.

The chain employs TRBV10-3 and TRBJ1-3; the D is unclear. Germline CDR1 is ENHRY and CDR2 is SYGVKD. Trimming stripped 2 bases from V and 2 bases from J, with 7 bases between. The CDR3 has 14 amino acids. The CDR3 DNA is TGTGCCATCAGTGAGCCAGAGGCTGGAAACACCATATATTTT. Protein: CAISEPEAGNTIYF.

The V gene is TRBV27, the J gene TRBJ1-1; 11 bases map to TRBD1. Germline V CDR1 and CDR2: MNHEY, SMNVEV (reference sequence). The CDR3 runs 15 residues. V trimming: 5 bases; J trimming: 4 bases; junction bases outside the gene matches: 6. The CDR3 DNA follows: TGTGCCAGCAGTCCGGACAGGGGGCGCGCCACTGAAGCTTTCTTT. It codes for CASSPDRGRATEAFF.

The chain combines TRBV30 with TRBJ2-1, with 8 bases identical to TRBD2. CDR1 and CDR2 from the germline V gene are GTSNPN and SVGIG (reference sequence). The CDR3 runs 18 residues. The V gene end was trimmed by 0 bases and the J gene end by 3 bases; junction bases not matched to a gene: 13. CDR3 bases: TGTGCCTGGAGTGTAGGGACGGGGGGGCTGCTCTTCTACAATGAGCAGTTCTTC. Translating gives CAWSVGTGGLLFYNEQFF.

The rearrangement links TRBV6-4 to TRBJ2-1; TRBD2 agrees at 9 bases. After removal of 5 bases from V and 8 bases from J, the junction contained 13 bases not matched to a gene. The CDR3 runs to 16 residues. Germline CDR1 and CDR2: MRHNA and SNTAGT. The CDR3 DNA reads TGTGCCAGCAGTAAAGCGGGACTAGCAGAAAGTTATGAGCAGTTCTTC. Encoded protein: CASSKAGLAESYEQFF.

The chain recombines TRBV11-2 with TRBJ1-1; D remains ambiguous. CDR3 length: 13 amino acids. Germline V gene lookup returns CDR1 SGHAT and CDR2 FQNNGV. V dropped 5 bases and J dropped 1 base, with 8 bases sitting between them. The DNA for the CDR3 is TGTGCCAGCAGCCCCCTCCCGAACACTGAAGCTTTCTTT. It specifies CASSPLPNTEAFF.

This clone was recorded only once. V usage is TRBV30 and J usage is TRBJ1-4, with 7 bases fitting TRBD1. This CDR3 has 13 amino acids. Germline CDR1 GTSNPN, CDR2 SVGIG (reference sequence). V trimming: 3 bases; J trimming: 7 bases; junction bases outside the gene matches: 5. This CDR3 reads CAWRNRGVEKLFF. The CDR3 DNA follows: TGTGCCTGGAGGAACAGGGGAGTTGAAAAACTGTTTTTT. Variable domain in full (rest from reference TRBV30 and TRBJ1-4): SQTIHQWPATLVQPVGSPLSLECTVEGTSNPNLYWYRQAAGRGLQLLFYSVGIGQISSEVPQNLSASRPQDRQFILSSKKLLLSDSGFYLCAWRNRGVEKLFFGSGTQLSVL.

This clone has just one count. The V call is TRBV4-1, the J call TRBJ2-6; 8 bases agree with TRBD1. This CDR3 has 18 amino acids. Trimming took 3 bases from V and 0 from J; bases not matched to a gene: 7. Per germline, CDR1 MGHRA and CDR2 YSYEKL. CDR3 DNA sequence: TGCGCCAGCAGCCAGCAGGGGGCGCTGGCCTCTGGGGCCAACGTCCTGACTTTC. Amino acids: CASSQQGALASGANVLTF.

The chain carries TRBV4-2 and TRBJ2-3; possibly TRBD1 for D (7 bases). Germline V lookup: CDR1 LGHNA, CDR2 YNFKEQ. Trimming stripped 4 bases from V and 9 bases from J, with 20 bases between. CDR3 length: 15 amino acids. The CDR3 sequence: CASSPKRRGLETQYF. CDR3 DNA: TGTGCCAGCAGCCCCAAGAGGAGGGGGCTCGAGACGCAGTATTTT.

This clone occurred a few times. This rearrangement joins TRBV19 to TRBJ1-6, with a possible D match to TRBD1 (5 bases). Germline V CDR1 and CDR2: LNHDA, SQIVND (reference sequence). V lost 3 bases and J lost 5, with 8 bases in between. The CDR3 sequence is 14 residues long. The CDR3 DNA follows: TGTGCCAGTAGTATCAGCAGGGATAATTCACCCCTCCACTTT. Translated: CASSISRDNSPLHF.

This rearrangement joins TRBV3-1 (or the pseudogene TRBV3-2) to TRBJ2-7; no clear D. The CDR3 contains 12 residues. With 1 base removed from V and 12 bases from J, the gap between germline ends came to 13 bases. Germline V gene data show CDR1 as LGHDT and CDR2 as YNNKEL (reference sequence). CDR3 protein: CASSQGRRDWYF. DNA of the CDR3: TGTGCCAGCAGCCAAGGCAGGCGCGATTGGTACTTC.

This clone was seen just once. The rearrangement links TRBV27 to TRBJ1-5, with 8 bases matching TRBD1. The CDR3 has 15 residues. Germline V gene sequence: CDR1 MNHEY, CDR2 SMNVEV (reference sequence). Germline trimming cut 6 bases from V and 3 bases from J; bases unmatched to any gene: 7. The CDR3 sequence is CASRRQGTDNQPQHF. DNA of the CDR3: TGTGCCAGCAGGCGACAGGGGACAGACAATCAGCCCCAGCATTTT.